A single sample is the source of the 26 T cell receptor beta chains below, sequenced in a study of radiation and T cells in renal cell carcinoma. Profiled with immunoSEQ multiplex PCR; TCRdb holds only in-frame clones, not every one. The data show roughly 10,000 clones, with roughly 60% seen just once and 15% to 20% held by the top ten. Described treatment: 15 Gy SBRT to primary tumor, nephrectomy 4 weeks later. Sequences were derived from tumor tissue, sampled from a patient whose treatment included radiotherapy and nephrectomy. Source of these receptors: a woman aged 50 to 65 with renal cell carcinoma.

This chain uses TRBV25-1 with TRBJ1-1; D is possibly TRBD1 (6 bases). This CDR3 spans 15 amino acids. Germline lookup yields CDR1 MGHDK and CDR2 SYGVNS. Trimming stripped 6 bases from V and 1 base from J, with 15 bases between. The CDR3 nucleotides are TGTGCCAGCAGGACCCGGGGGGGGGCGAACACTGAAGCTTTCTTT. It translates to CASRTRGGANTEAFF.

The V call is TRBV7-8, the J call TRBJ2-5; weak D call: TRBD2 (6 bases). The CDR3 sequence is 15 residues long. The germline gives CDR1 SGHVS, CDR2 FQNEAQ. Trimming removed 5 bases at V and 5 bases at J, with 18 bases between. CDR3 sequence reads: CASSAGTGHRETQYF. CDR3 bases: TGTGCCAGCAGCGCCGGGACTGGCCACCGGGAGACCCAGTACTTC.

The chain couples TRBV10-2 to TRBJ1-1; no clear D. Germline V gene lookup returns CDR1 WSHSY and CDR2 SAAADI. Trimming took 2 bases from V and 1 from J, leaving 8 bases between them. This CDR3 comprises 14 residues. Written as DNA, the CDR3 is TGCGCCAGCAGTGAGCATCCCCGGAACACTGAAGCTTTCTTT. Its translation: CASSEHPRNTEAFF.

This chain joins TRBV7-2 and TRBJ2-2, with D maybe TRBD2 (6 bases). The CDR3 extends over 16 amino acids. The V and J ends lost 3 bases and 5 bases respectively, with 16 bases between them. Germline CDR1 reads SGHTA; CDR2 reads FQGNSA. In nucleotides, the CDR3 is TGTGCCAGCAGCTTGATAGGTAGCGGAGGGACCGGGGAGCTGTTTTTT. It translates to CASSLIGSGGTGELFF.

This clone was picked up a small number of times. The chain uses TRBV5-1 and TRBJ2-5; D gene ambiguous. The CDR3 runs to 13 residues. The germline V and J ends were trimmed by 2 bases and 3 bases, with 8 bases remaining between them. Looked up from germline, CDR1 is SGHRS and CDR2 is YFSETQ. In DNA, the CDR3 is TGCGCCAGCAGCTTACAAATCGAAGAGACCCAGTACTTC. Its translation: CASSLQIEETQYF.

This clone was detected only once. This rearrangement joins TRBV11-3 to TRBJ1-1; 7 bases align to TRBD1. V was pared by 4 bases and J by 5 bases, with 7 bases of the junction left unmatched. Germline-derived CDR1 and CDR2 are SGHNT and YENEEA. CDR3 length: 14 residues. CDR3 DNA: TGTGCCAGCAGCTCAGGGTCCAGGGGGACTGAAGCTTTCTTT. Residues: CASSSGSRGTEAFF. Variable domain in full (rest from reference TRBV11-3 and TRBJ1-1): EAGVVQSPRYKIIEKKQPVAFWCNPISGHNTLYWYLQNLGQGPELLIRYENEEAVDDSQLPKDRFSAERLKGVDSTLKIQPAELGDSAVYLCASSSGSRGTEAFFGQGTRLTVV.

The chain has TRBV5-1 and TRBJ1-3; unclear D gene. This CDR3 region has 15 residues. V shed 4 bases and J shed 1 base, with 12 bases lying between them. CDR1 is SGHRS, CDR2 YFSETQ, per germline. The CDR3 coding sequence is TGCGCCAGCAGCCCTGCCCCGCTTTCTGGAAACACCATATATTTT. This gives the protein CASSPAPLSGNTIYF.

The chain couples TRBV6-1 to TRBJ1-1; D unresolved. Germline assignment: CDR1 MNHNS and CDR2 SASEGT. V gave up 5 bases and J gave up 8 bases, with 18 bases separating them. The CDR3 is made up of 14 amino acids. CDR3 protein: CASSSSTPEQEAFF. In nucleotides, the CDR3 is TGTGCCAGCAGTTCCTCGACACCTGAACAGGAAGCTTTCTTT.

The DNA of the CDR3 is TGTGCCAGCTCACCATCGGGAGGTAGTGCGGACGGATACACAGATACGCAGTATTTT. Translation: CASSPSGGSADGYTDTQYF. This chain links TRBV18 with TRBJ2-3; 7 bases match TRBD2. J gave up 2 bases and V 2 bases, and 16 bases lay outside the gene matches. Germline values: CDR1 KGHSH, CDR2 LQKENI. CDR3 length equals 19 residues.

The J gene is TRBJ2-2, the V gene TRBV10-3; possibly TRBD1 for D (6 bases). V was cut by 8 bases and J by 7 bases, with 17 bases left in between. This CDR3 region has 14 residues. CDR1 and CDR2 (germline): ENHRY, SYGVKD. CDR3 nucleotide sequence: TGTGCCATCGCGCGCGCAGGGGATGGCGGGGAGCTGTTTTTT. Amino acids: CAIARAGDGGELFF.

The rearrangement uses TRBV2 and TRBJ2-5, with D possibly TRBD2 on 7 matching bases. V gave up 8 bases and J gave up 9 bases, with 13 bases separating them. Germline CDR1 and CDR2: SNHLY and FYNNEI. The CDR3 covers 11 residues. Here the CDR3 reads CASARGGAQYF. CDR3 DNA: TGTGCCAGCGCGAGGGGGGGGGCCCAGTACTTC.

This sequence joins TRBV5-6 and TRBJ1-2; D remains ambiguous. Germline assignment: CDR1 SGHDT and CDR2 YYEEEE. The V gene lost 2 bases and the J gene lost 5 bases, with 13 bases spanning the gap. The CDR3 loop spans 14 amino acids. This CDR3 reads CASSLGGVGYGYTF. The CDR3 bases are TGTGCCAGCAGCTTAGGCGGCGTTGGTTATGGCTACACCTTC.

The rearrangement uses TRBV19 and TRBJ1-3; 9 bases map to TRBD1. Trimming cost V 6 bases and J 0 bases; bases outside gene matches: 6. CDR1 LNHDA and CDR2 SQIVND come from the germline V gene (reference sequence). The CDR3 spans 16 residues. CDR3 bases: TGTGCCAGTAGCAATGGACAGGGGAGCTCTGGAAACACCATATATTTT. This encodes CASSNGQGSSGNTIYF.

This chain uses TRBV7-9 with TRBJ2-7, with D possibly being TRBD1 (5 bases). Trimming cost V 6 bases and J 2 bases, with 11 bases left between them. The germline gives CDR1 SEHNR, CDR2 FQNEAQ (reference sequence). The CDR3 covers 13 residues. Here the CDR3 reads CASSSSTAYEQYF. CDR3 DNA sequence: TGTGCCAGCAGTTCCTCGACAGCCTACGAGCAGTACTTC.

V gene TRBV7-8 combines with J gene TRBJ2-3; no definite D call. The CDR3 extends over 13 amino acids. Germline CDR1 is SGHVS and CDR2 is FQNEAQ. The V and J ends lost 3 bases and 0 bases respectively, with 4 bases between them. The CDR3 DNA reads as TGTGCCAGCAGCTTGGATAGCACAGATACGCAGTATTTT. As protein: CASSLDSTDTQYF.

This clone was picked up one time. The chain uses TRBV10-3 and TRBJ2-2; D tentatively reads TRBD1 or TRBD2 (5 bases each). The ends were cut back, 3 bases at V and 8 bases at J, with 16 bases in the middle. The CDR3 extends over 15 amino acids. The germline CDR1 and CDR2 sequences are ENHRY and SYGVKD. The CDR3 region is CAISDGGLESGELFF. The CDR3 DNA is TGTGCCATCAGTGATGGGGGATTAGAGTCGGGGGAGCTGTTTTTT.

This clone was seen once. The chain has TRBV28 and TRBJ1-1; 10 nucleotides agree with TRBD1. The CDR3 runs 16 residues. Unmatched junction bases numbered 6, after V lost 1 base and J lost 4 bases. From germline, CDR1 is MDHEN and CDR2 SYDVKM. This CDR3 reads CASSLFRTGGVTEAFF. The CDR3 nucleotides are TGTGCCAGCAGTTTATTTAGGACAGGGGGGGTCACTGAAGCTTTCTTT.

The chain uses TRBV5-6 and TRBJ2-5; D not certain. The CDR3 runs to 14 residues. Germline CDR1 SGHDT, CDR2 YYEEEE. Trimming stripped 0 bases from V and 5 bases from J, with 11 bases between. The CDR3 region is CASSLAGHRETQYF. CDR3 nucleotides: TGTGCCAGCAGCTTGGCCGGGCACCGGGAGACCCAGTACTTC.

V usage is TRBV7-8 and J usage is TRBJ2-5, with 7 positions matching TRBD1. J gave up 5 bases and V 8 bases, and 17 bases lay outside the gene matches. Germline V gene data show CDR1 as SGHVS and CDR2 as FQNEAQ. The CDR3 has 16 residues. DNA for the CDR3: TGTGCCAGCGCCAATGCTTTGACAGGGTCGAGGGAGACCCAGTACTTC. This codes for CASANALTGSRETQYF.

The chain employs TRBV27 and TRBJ2-1; 12 nucleotides match TRBD2. Germline CDR1 reads MNHEY; CDR2 reads SMNVEV (reference sequence). The CDR3 is made up of 17 amino acids. V gave up 2 bases and J gave up 8 bases; unmatched junction bases: 10. The CDR3 region has the DNA TGTGCCAGCAGTTTAAGTAAACTAGCGGGAGGTAGGGATGAGCAGTTCTTC. It yields the protein CASSLSKLAGGRDEQFF.

The chain combines TRBV6-1 with TRBJ1-2, with a tentative D call TRBD1 (5 bases). Trimming took off 6 bases at V and 0 bases at J, with 11 bases between the two ends. CDR3 length: 14 amino acids. Germline V gene lookup returns CDR1 MNHNS and CDR2 SASEGT. For the CDR3, the DNA is TGTGCCAGCAGGAAAGGGACGCCTAACTATGGCTACACCTTC. It is translated as CASRKGTPNYGYTF.

This chain links TRBV2 with TRBJ1-2; 10 positions agree with TRBD1. CDR1 and CDR2 from the germline V gene are SNHLY and FYNNEI. This CDR3 is 14 amino acids long. V was pared by 6 bases and J by 2 bases, with 3 bases of the junction left unmatched. CDR3 coding DNA: TGTGCCAGCAGGGAGACAGGGGGCAACTATGGCTACACCTTC. The encoded protein is CASRETGGNYGYTF.

This clone was seen only a few times. This sequence joins TRBV30 and TRBJ1-5; tentatively, D is TRBD1 (5 bases). V was shortened by 7 bases and J by 2 bases, with 9 bases between the two germline ends. This CDR3 has 12 amino acids. Germline-derived CDR1 and CDR2 are GTSNPN and SVGIG (reference sequence). The CDR3 region is CALGVGNQPQHF. In nucleotides, the CDR3 is TGTGCCTTGGGGGTGGGCAATCAGCCCCAGCATTTT.

This clone was detected a few times. The DNA of the CDR3 is TGCGCCAGCAGCCCTACACGGAGGGAGCAGTTCTTC. The encoded protein is CASSPTRREQFF. The chain has TRBV5-1 and TRBJ2-1; tentatively, D is TRBD2 (5 bases). The CDR3 is made up of 12 amino acids. CDR1 is SGHRS, CDR2 YFSETQ, per germline. The germline V and J ends were trimmed by 4 bases and 10 bases, with 12 bases remaining between them. The variable domain in full, completed from reference TRBV5-1 and TRBJ2-1, reads KAGVTQTPRYLIKTRGQQVTLSCSPISGHRSVSWYQQTPGQGLQFLFEYFSETQRNKGNFPGRFSGRQFSNSRSEMNVSTLELGDSALYLCASSPTRREQFFGPGTRLTVL.

The chain combines TRBV19 with TRBJ2-2; no clear D. Per germline, CDR1 LNHDA and CDR2 SQIVND (reference sequence). V lost 6 bases and J lost 6, with 14 bases in between. The CDR3 covers 14 residues. The CDR3 region is CASRGPSGSGELFF. The CDR3 DNA reads as TGTGCCAGTAGAGGGCCCTCAGGTTCCGGGGAGCTGTTTTTT.

The chain is built from TRBV12-5 and TRBJ2-1, with TRBD2 matching over 7 bases. Germline CDR1 is LGHNT and CDR2 is FRNRAP. V lost 4 bases to trimming and J lost 5 bases; unmatched junction nucleotides: 14. The CDR3 is 17 residues long. The CDR3 DNA reads as TGTGCTAGTGGTTCGCGTGTAGCGGGTGGCCCTCACAATGAGCAGTTCTTC. Amino acid sequence: CASGSRVAGGPHNEQFF. Looking up the rest from reference TRBV12-5 and TRBJ2-1 gives the full variable domain: DARVTQTPRHKVTEMGQEVTMRCQPILGHNTVFWYRQTMMQGLELLAYFRNRAPLDDSGMPKDRFSAEMPDATLATLKIQPSEPRDSAVYFCASGSRVAGGPHNEQFFGPGTRLTVL.